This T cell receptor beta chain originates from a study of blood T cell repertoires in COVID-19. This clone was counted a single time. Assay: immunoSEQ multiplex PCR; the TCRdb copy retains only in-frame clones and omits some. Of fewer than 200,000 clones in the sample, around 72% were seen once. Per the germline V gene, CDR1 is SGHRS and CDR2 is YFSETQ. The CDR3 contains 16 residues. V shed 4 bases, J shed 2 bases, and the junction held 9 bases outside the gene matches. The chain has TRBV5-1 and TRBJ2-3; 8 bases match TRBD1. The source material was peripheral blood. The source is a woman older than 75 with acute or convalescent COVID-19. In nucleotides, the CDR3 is TGCGCCAGCAGCCAAACAGGGGGTCGAAACACAGATACGCAGTATTTT. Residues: CASSQTGGRNTDTQYF.